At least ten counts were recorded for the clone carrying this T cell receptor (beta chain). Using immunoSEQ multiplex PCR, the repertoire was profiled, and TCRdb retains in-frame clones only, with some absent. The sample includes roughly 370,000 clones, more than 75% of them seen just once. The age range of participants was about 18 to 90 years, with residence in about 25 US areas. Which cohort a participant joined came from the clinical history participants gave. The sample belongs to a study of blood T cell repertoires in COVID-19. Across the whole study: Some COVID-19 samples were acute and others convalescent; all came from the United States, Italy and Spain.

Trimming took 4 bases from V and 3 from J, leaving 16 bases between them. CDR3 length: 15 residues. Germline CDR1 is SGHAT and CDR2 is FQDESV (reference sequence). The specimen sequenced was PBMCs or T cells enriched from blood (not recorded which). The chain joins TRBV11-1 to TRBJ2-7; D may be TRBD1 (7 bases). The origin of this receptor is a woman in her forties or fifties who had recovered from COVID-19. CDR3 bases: TGTGCCAGCAGCTCCGGCGTTCAGGGGGGCTACGAGCAGTACTTC. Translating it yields CASSSGVQGGYEQYF.